The 2 T cell receptor beta chains in this list originate from one sample, sequenced in a study of patients and donors after allogeneic stem cell transplantation. MiXCR, applied by TCRdb to the RT-PCR reads, yields one record per CDR3 protein. The table has 400,000 to 500,000 distinct CDR3 sequences, around 16% seen once. Sequencing input: blood, either unsorted or a sorted T cell fraction (not recorded which). The source of these receptors is a human donor who was either an allogeneic HSCT recipient or a stem cell or donor lymphocyte infusion donor (not recorded which). It is not recorded whose cells these are; they may come from a transplant donor.

In this sample, this clonotype turned up a few times. The rearrangement uses TRBV29-1 and TRBJ2-7, with D perhaps assigned TRBD1 or TRBD2 (5 bases each). Trimming shortened V by 4 bases and J by 4 bases, and 20 bases separated the two germline ends. This CDR3 is 15 amino acids long. Germline values: CDR1 SQVTM, CDR2 ANQGSEA. The CDR3 nucleotides are TGCAGCGTTGGAATCGATCGGGGCAGATTGTACGAGCAGTACTTC. Encoded protein: CSVGIDRGRLYEQYF.

The chain combines TRBV9 with TRBJ2-3, with 10 positions matching TRBD2. V shed 4 bases, J shed 3 bases, and the junction held 5 bases outside the gene matches. Germline CDR1 SGDLS, CDR2 YYNGEE. CDR3 size: 15 residues. The CDR3 sequence: CASSYERGGTDTQYF. CDR3 nucleotides: TGTGCCAGCAGCTACGAGCGGGGGGGGACAGATACGCAGTATTTT.